The 20 T cell receptor beta chains in this list originate from one sample, sequenced in a study of early T cells in non-severe SARS-CoV-2 infection. Using its own MiXCR run on the 5' RACE reads, TCRdb lists one record per CDR3 protein. This table has tens of thousands of distinct CDR3 sequences, 5.5% to 6.5% appearing once. Input material: whole blood. Receptors originate from an adult who was a healthcare worker with PCR-confirmed SARS-CoV-2 infection or an uninfected control (not recorded which).

This clonotype was seen a few times. J is TRBJ2-2 and V is TRBV7-2, with TRBD2 matching 9 bases. The CDR3 has 15 residues. From germline, CDR1 is SGHTA and CDR2 FQGNSA. With 2 bases clipped from V and 6 bases from J, the junction kept 4 bases outside the gene matches. The CDR3 DNA reads as TGTGCCAGCAGCTTAAGCGGGGGGATAGCCGGGGAGCTGTTTTTT. This gives the protein CASSLSGGIAGELFF.

This clonotype was recorded a few times. This chain uses TRBV7-8 with TRBJ1-2, with a tentative D call TRBD1 (5 bases). Germline loops: CDR1 SGHVS, CDR2 FQNEAQ. The ends were cut back, 4 bases at V and 8 bases at J, with 14 bases in the middle. The CDR3 runs 13 residues. The CDR3 sequence: CASSSRGNRGYTF. Written as DNA, the CDR3 is TGTGCCAGCAGCTCTAGGGGTAATAGGGGCTACACCTTC.

This clonotype was seen a few times. The J gene is TRBJ2-2, the V gene TRBV4-2; tentatively, D is TRBD2 (5 bases). With 0 bases removed from V and 6 bases from J, the gap between germline ends came to 14 bases. This CDR3 comprises 16 residues. From germline, CDR1 is LGHNA and CDR2 YNFKEQ. CDR3 nucleotides: TGTGCCAGCAGCCAAGATGTGCTAGCAGACCCCGGGGAGCTGTTTTTT. Its translation is CASSQDVLADPGELFF.

V usage is TRBV11-2 and J usage is TRBJ2-3; 7 bases match TRBD1. The CDR3 totals 16 residues. V shed 1 base, J shed 7 bases, and the junction held 11 bases outside the gene matches. Per germline, CDR1 SGHAT and CDR2 FQNNGV. The CDR3 DNA follows: TGTGCCAGCAGCTTAGTCTTGGGACAGTCCGGGAATACGCAGTATTTT. It yields the protein CASSLVLGQSGNTQYF. Full variable domain (remainder filled in from reference TRBV11-2 and TRBJ2-3): EAGVAQSPRYKIIEKRQSVAFWCNPISGHATLYWYQQILGQGPKLLIQFQNNGVVDDSQLPKDRFSAERLKGVDSTLKIQPAKLEDSAVYLCASSLVLGQSGNTQYFGPGTRLTVL.

This clonotype was picked up many times. The J gene is TRBJ1-2, the V gene TRBV12-3 or TRBV12-4, with D uncertain. The CDR3 spans 13 residues. V gave up 5 bases and J gave up 4 bases, with 11 bases separating them. For the CDR3, the DNA is TGTGCCAGCAGTAGTAGGCAACCCTATGGCTACACCTTC. This encodes CASSSRQPYGYTF.

This clonotype was observed at least ten times. This sequence joins TRBV28 and TRBJ1-2; D is ambiguous. CDR1 and CDR2 from the germline V gene are MDHEN and SYDVKM. Trimming stripped 7 bases from V and 7 bases from J, with 19 bases between. The CDR3 is made up of 14 amino acids. CDR3 sequence reads: CASTARGLGSGYTF. CDR3 DNA sequence: TGTGCCAGCACCGCTAGAGGGTTGGGTTCTGGCTACACCTTC.

The V call is TRBV28, the J call TRBJ2-3; possible D gene TRBD1, 6 bases. Trimming removed 9 bases at V and 0 bases at J, with 13 bases between. Germline V CDR1 and CDR2: MDHEN, SYDVKM. The length of the CDR3 is 14 residues. For the CDR3, the DNA is TGTGCCAGTACGAGGGGGAGCAGCACAGATACGCAGTATTTT. Encoded protein: CASTRGSSTDTQYF.

This clonotype came up a few times. The chain uses TRBV20-1 and TRBJ2-5; TRBD1 is a possible D gene (5 bases). Deletions cut 0 bases from V and 5 bases from J, with 13 bases between. The CDR3 totals 14 residues. Germline V gives CDR1 DFQATT, CDR2 SNEGSKA (reference sequence). Here the CDR3 reads CSARDAGSRETQYF. The CDR3 bases are TGCAGTGCTAGAGATGCAGGGTCACGGGAGACCCAGTACTTC.

A few counts support this clonotype. The CDR3 region is CASSLWASLDEQYF. CDR3 in DNA: TGCGCCAGCAGCCTCTGGGCCTCGCTGGACGAGCAGTACTTC. The chain carries TRBV5-1 and TRBJ2-7, with D uncertain. In germline, CDR1 is SGHRS, CDR2 YFSETQ. The CDR3 runs 14 residues. V was cut by 4 bases and J by 5 bases, with 16 bases left in between. Supplemented by reference TRBV5-1 and TRBJ2-7, the full variable domain reads KAGVTQTPRYLIKTRGQQVTLSCSPISGHRSVSWYQQTPGQGLQFLFEYFSETQRNKGNFPGRFSGRQFSNSRSEMNVSTLELGDSALYLCASSLWASLDEQYFGPGTRLTVT.

This clonotype occurred many times. V usage is TRBV5-1 and J usage is TRBJ2-3; TRBD2 aligns across 9 bases. The V gene's germline CDR1 is SGHRS and CDR2 YFSETQ. The CDR3 totals 17 residues. V lost 0 bases to trimming and J lost 0 bases; unmatched junction nucleotides: 5. In nucleotides, the CDR3 is TGCGCCAGCAGCTTGGGCAGCGGGGGGCTTAGCACAGATACGCAGTATTTT. Translated, it gives CASSLGSGGLSTDTQYF.

The sample holds many counts of this clonotype. V usage is TRBV6-1 and J usage is TRBJ1-2; 11 bases agree with TRBD1. J lost 2 bases, V lost 1 base, and 6 bases had no gene match. Germline V lookup: CDR1 MNHNS, CDR2 SASEGT. The CDR3 has 17 amino acids. The CDR3 is CASSEVAGQGANYGYTF. In nucleotides, the CDR3 is TGTGCCAGCAGTGAAGTTGCCGGACAGGGGGCAAACTATGGCTACACCTTC.

Many counts were recorded for this clonotype. This chain joins TRBV20-1 and TRBJ1-5, with TRBD1 identical over 7 bases. After removal of 5 bases from V and 1 base from J, the junction contained 8 bases not matched to a gene. Germline CDR1 DFQATT, CDR2 SNEGSKA (reference sequence). This CDR3 contains 15 residues. CDR3 sequence: CSAQTGEASNQPQHF. The DNA for the CDR3 is TGCAGTGCTCAAACAGGGGAGGCGAGCAATCAGCCCCAGCATTTT.

This clonotype was recorded many times. This rearrangement joins TRBV3-1 to TRBJ1-2; 9 bases match TRBD1. V lost 2 bases, J lost 6 bases, and 7 bases stayed unmatched. Per germline, CDR1 LGHDT and CDR2 YNNKEL (reference sequence). The CDR3 runs to 15 residues. CDR3 DNA: TGTGCCAGCAGCCAACCAAGCGGGACAGGGAATGGCTACACCTTC. The encoded protein is CASSQPSGTGNGYTF.

The chain links TRBV11-2 to TRBJ2-2, with 16 bases aligning to TRBD2. This CDR3 comprises 19 residues. The germline V gene has CDR1 SGHAT and CDR2 FQNNGV. Trimming at V came to 5 bases and at J to 7 bases, leaving 13 bases not matched to a gene. The CDR3 region is CASSLRPGTSGGAYGELFF. CDR3 DNA sequence: TGTGCCAGCAGCCTACGCCCCGGGACTAGCGGGGGGGCGTACGGGGAGCTGTTTTTT.

This clonotype was seen repeatedly, ten times or more. The V call is TRBV29-1, the J call TRBJ1-5; 8 bases line up with TRBD1. Germline CDR1 reads SQVTM; CDR2 reads ANQGSEA. The CDR3 sequence is 13 residues long. Trimming cost V 6 bases and J 1 base; bases outside gene matches: 2. CDR3 sequence (DNA): TGCAGCGTCCAGGGGGCGAGCAATCAGCCCCAGCATTTT. Protein sequence: CSVQGASNQPQHF.

The chain has TRBV28 and TRBJ1-2; no definite D call. This CDR3 has 12 amino acids. Trimming cost V 7 bases and J 2 bases, with 8 bases left between them. Looked up from germline, CDR1 is MDHEN and CDR2 is SYDVKM. The CDR3 nucleotides read TGTGCCAGCAAGCAGAGGAACTATGGCTACACCTTC. This gives the protein CASKQRNYGYTF.

This clonotype has a handful of counts. This chain joins TRBV7-9 and TRBJ1-1, with a weak D call TRBD1 (5 bases). The V gene's germline CDR1 is SEHNR and CDR2 FQNEAQ (reference sequence). Trimming removed 2 bases from V and 3 bases from J, with 10 bases in between. The CDR3 has 14 residues. CDR3 region: CASSLHGADTEAFF. As DNA, the CDR3 is TGTGCCAGCAGCTTACATGGGGCCGACACTGAAGCTTTCTTT.

This clonotype was observed at least ten times. This rearrangement joins TRBV6-1 to TRBJ1-6; D gene ambiguous. The germline CDR1 and CDR2 sequences are MNHNS and SASEGT. V lost 6 bases, J lost 7 bases, and 10 bases lay in between. This CDR3 spans 13 amino acids. In DNA form, the CDR3 reads TGTGCCAGCAGCGCAGAATGGAATTCACCCCTCCACTTT. Its translation is CASSAEWNSPLHF.

There are many counts of this clonotype. V gene TRBV11-2 combines with J gene TRBJ1-2, with unresolved D. V dropped 0 bases and J dropped 2 bases, with 7 bases sitting between them. This CDR3 has 14 residues. From germline, CDR1 is SGHAT and CDR2 FQNNGV. CDR3 region: CASSLEPGNYGYTF. The CDR3 nucleotides are TGTGCCAGCAGCTTAGAGCCAGGCAACTATGGCTACACCTTC. Combining the CDR3 with reference TRBV11-2 and TRBJ1-2 gives the whole variable domain EAGVAQSPRYKIIEKRQSVAFWCNPISGHATLYWYQQILGQGPKLLIQFQNNGVVDDSQLPKDRFSAERLKGVDSTLKIQPAKLEDSAVYLCASSLEPGNYGYTFGSGTRLTVV.

V is TRBV10-3 and J is TRBJ2-5; a weak D match, TRBD2 (5 bases). Trimming left V 11 bases short and J 4 bases short, with 14 bases between. Germline lookup yields CDR1 ENHRY and CDR2 SYGVKD. The CDR3 runs to 12 residues. The CDR3 nucleotides read TGTGCCGCCCCCCCTGAGGGAGAGACCCAGTACTTC. Translating gives CAAPPEGETQYF.